The 22 T cell receptor beta chains given below trace back to one sample, sequenced in a study of identical twins. TCRdb recomputed calls from the 5' RACE reads with MiXCR, one row per CDR3 protein. This table holds about 490,000 distinct CDR3 sequences, roughly 15% found once. These records were also assigned to another study, of yellow fever vaccine responses in identical twins.

Sequenced: CD4+ T cells sorted from blood. The receptors come from a woman between 18 and 29 years old in good health.

J is TRBJ2-5 and V is TRBV5-1, with D maybe TRBD1 (6 bases). Trimming left V 6 bases short and J 0 bases short, with 15 bases between. CDR1 is SGHRS, CDR2 YFSETQ, per germline. The CDR3 loop spans 15 amino acids. The CDR3 reads CASTPDSWYQETQYF. The CDR3 nucleotides are TGCGCCAGCACCCCGGACAGTTGGTACCAAGAGACCCAGTACTTC.

The chain couples TRBV7-3 to TRBJ2-3, with D hard to call. Between the trimmed V and J ends, which lost 1 base and 2 bases, there was a span of 7 bases. This CDR3 has 14 residues. Germline V gene sequence: CDR1 SGHTA, CDR2 FQGTGA. The DNA for the CDR3 is TGTGCCAGCAGCTTAATTGCGAACACAGATACGCAGTATTTT. Its protein is CASSLIANTDTQYF.

With respect to this clonotype: This may come from a read error, since a much larger clone is one base off. The rearrangement joins TRBV12-3 or TRBV12-4 to TRBJ1-5; 9 bases fit TRBD1. The CDR3 covers 16 residues. CDR3 protein: CPSRDHAGTGNQPQHF. CDR3 DNA sequence: TGTCCCAGCAGGGACCACGCCGGGACAGGGAATCAGCCCCAGCATTTT.

This clonotype was counted many times. This sequence joins TRBV2 and TRBJ1-6; D is possibly TRBD1 (6 bases). The V and J ends lost 7 bases and 7 bases respectively, with 20 bases between them. The CDR3 contains 16 residues. Germline lookup yields CDR1 SNHLY and CDR2 FYNNEI. Here the CDR3 DNA reads TGTGCCAGCACCCGAATTGGGGGGGACACCAATTCACCCCTCCACTTT. It yields the protein CASTRIGGDTNSPLHF.

Details on this clonotype: The junction differs from germline at one of its ends, possibly a read error. The chain carries TRBV24-1 and TRBJ1-2; D is possibly TRBD1 (6 bases). CDR3 size: 12 residues. From germline, CDR1 is KGHDR and CDR2 SFDVKD. The chain's CDR3 is CATSFGQGPPRF. The CDR3 DNA reads TGTGCCACCAGTTTTGGCCAGGGGCCCCCCCGCTTC.

This clonotype appeared a few times. This chain uses TRBV6-1 with TRBJ1-1; D gene uncertain. Germline V gene sequence: CDR1 MNHNS, CDR2 SASEGT. This CDR3 contains 21 residues. V gave up 0 bases and J gave up 2 bases, with 28 bases separating them. CDR3 DNA sequence: TGTGCCAGCAGTGAAGCGCTTATGGTAGTTTTTAGGGCCGATGGTAACACTGAAGCTTTCTTT. The encoded protein is CASSEALMVVFRADGNTEAFF.

This clonotype has only a few counts. The chain carries TRBV4-1 and TRBJ2-1, with D uncertain. The CDR3 sequence is 16 residues long. CDR1 is MGHRA, CDR2 YSYEKL, per germline. Trimming removed 4 bases at V and 4 bases at J, with 17 bases between. CDR3 protein: CASSPHRLAQYNEQFF. In nucleotides, the CDR3 is TGCGCCAGCAGCCCCCACAGACTGGCCCAGTACAATGAGCAGTTCTTC.

The chain links TRBV20-1 to TRBJ2-1, with no clear D. The germline V and J ends were trimmed by 0 bases and 0 bases, with 9 bases remaining between them. In germline, CDR1 is DFQATT, CDR2 SNEGSKA (reference sequence). The CDR3 length is 15 residues. CDR3 sequence: CSAREIPSSYNEQFF. CDR3 nucleotide sequence: TGCAGTGCTAGAGAGATACCGAGCTCCTACAATGAGCAGTTCTTC.

The rearrangement joins TRBV15 to TRBJ2-7, with 9 positions matching TRBD1. This CDR3 has 16 residues. V lost 5 bases to trimming and J lost 7 bases; unmatched junction nucleotides: 15. Germline CDR1 and CDR2: LNHNV and YYDKDF (reference sequence). In DNA, the CDR3 is TGTGCCACCAGCGGATGGGCTAAACAGGGGGCGGAGGAGCAGTACTTC. This sequence encodes CATSGWAKQGAEEQYF.

This clonotype has a handful of counts. The chain couples TRBV21-1 to TRBJ2-1; the table calls TRBD1, which could not be checked here. TRBV21-1 is an annotated pseudogene. The CDR3 length is 11 residues. The DNA of the CDR3 is TGTGCCAGCAGAGGGACCCCCACTGAGTTCTTC. Protein: CASRGTPTEFF.

The V call is TRBV11-2, the J call TRBJ1-5; weak D call: TRBD1 (5 bases). The CDR3 is made up of 13 amino acids. The germline V and J ends were trimmed by 2 bases and 12 bases, with 14 bases remaining between them. Germline loops: CDR1 SGHAT, CDR2 FQNNGV. The chain's CDR3 is CASSLTQGHLQHF. The CDR3, as DNA: TGTGCCAGCAGCTTAACCCAGGGTCACCTCCAGCATTTT.

This chain uses TRBV18 with TRBJ2-7; D might be TRBD2 (6 bases). The CDR3 sequence is 13 residues long. Germline V gives CDR1 KGHSH, CDR2 LQKENI. V shed 3 bases and J shed 4 bases, with 10 bases lying between them. The CDR3 loop is CASSPTSRYEQYV. The CDR3, as DNA: TGTGCCAGCTCACCGACTAGTCGGTACGAGCAGTACGTC.

This clonotype was counted many times. The V gene is TRBV12-3 or TRBV12-4, the J gene TRBJ2-2; tentative D call: TRBD2 (6 bases). The CDR3 runs to 14 residues. The V and J ends lost 6 bases and 7 bases respectively, with 15 bases between them. This CDR3 is CASRALGGLGELFF. The CDR3 DNA reads as TGTGCCAGCAGGGCCCTCGGAGGGCTCGGGGAGCTGTTTTTT.

V usage is TRBV7-8 and J usage is TRBJ2-2; TRBD2 matches 11 bases. The germline V gene has CDR1 SGHVS and CDR2 FQNEAQ. CDR3 length: 16 amino acids. Germline trimming cut 5 bases from V and 9 bases from J; bases unmatched to any gene: 11. Here the CDR3 reads CASSLGSGGGRRELFF. The CDR3, as DNA: TGTGCCAGCAGCCTCGGTAGCGGGGGGGGAAGGAGGGAGCTGTTTTTT. The whole variable domain, filled in from reference TRBV7-8 and TRBJ2-2, reads GAGVSQSPRYKVAKRGQDVALRCDPISGHVSLFWYQQALGQGPEFLTYFQNEAQLDKSGLPSDRFFAERPEGSVSTLKIQRTQQEDSAVYLCASSLGSGGGRRELFFGEGSRLTVL.

This clonotype showed up just a few times. V and J are TRBV2 and TRBJ2-1, with 9 bases aligning to TRBD2. CDR3 length equals 16 residues. V was pared by 8 bases and J by 5 bases, with 13 bases of the junction left unmatched. CDR1 is SNHLY, CDR2 FYNNEI, per germline. The chain's CDR3 is CASVPSGAIGDNEQFF. The CDR3 DNA is TGTGCCAGCGTTCCTAGCGGGGCGATTGGGGACAATGAGCAGTTCTTC.

This clonotype was seen more than once but under ten times. The chain has TRBV29-1 and TRBJ1-4; no firm D call. Per the germline V gene, CDR1 is SQVTM and CDR2 is ANQGSEA. Trimming left V 1 base short and J 4 bases short, with 7 bases between. The CDR3 loop spans 13 amino acids. As DNA, the CDR3 is TGCAGCGTTGAAGGGCAGTTTAATGAAAAACTGTTTTTT. Protein sequence: CSVEGQFNEKLFF. The full variable domain, rest sourced from reference TRBV29-1 and TRBJ1-4, is SAVISQKPSRDICQRGTSLTIQCQVDSQVTMMFWYRQQPGQSLTLIATANQGSEATYESGFVIDKFPISRPNLTFSTLTVSNMSPEDSSIYLCSVEGQFNEKLFFGSGTQLSVL.

The chain combines TRBV29-1 with TRBJ2-5, with 14 bases aligning to TRBD2. The germline V gene has CDR1 SQVTM and CDR2 ANQGSEA. Trimming cost V 6 bases and J 5 bases; bases outside gene matches: 8. The CDR3 extends over 15 amino acids. As DNA, the CDR3 is TGCAGCGTAACTGGACTAGCGGGGGGATGGGAGACCCAGTACTTC. This gives the protein CSVTGLAGGWETQYF.

This clonotype was seen only once. The chain has TRBV19 and TRBJ2-1, with 11 bases identical to TRBD2. Germline V gene lookup returns CDR1 LNHDA and CDR2 SQIVND (reference sequence). This CDR3 has 15 residues. Trimming at V came to 1 base and at J to 14 bases, leaving 10 bases not matched to a gene. In nucleotides, the CDR3 is TGTGCCAGTAGTATAGGACGTGGTAGCGGGAGGGGCGAGTTCTTC. Protein: CASSIGRGSGRGEFF.

This clonotype showed up just a few times. The CDR3 bases are TGTGCCAGCAGTGAATGGGTTATTACAAGCACTGAAGCTTTCTTT. Translating gives CASSEWVITSTEAFF. The chain links TRBV6-1 to TRBJ1-1, with unresolved D. Germline assignment: CDR1 MNHNS and CDR2 SASEGT. This CDR3 has 15 amino acids. Trimming pared 2 bases from V and 4 bases from J, leaving 14 bases between.

In this sample, this clonotype turned up once. The V and J genes are TRBV27 and TRBJ2-6, with D possibly matching TRBD1 (6 bases). V lost 5 bases and J 1 base, leaving 9 bases between the germline ends. The CDR3 length is 15 residues. The germline V gene has CDR1 MNHEY and CDR2 SMNVEV (reference sequence). The CDR3 nucleotides are TGTGCCAGCAGTACCAGGGGTTCTGGGGCCAACGTCCTGACTTTC. It encodes CASSTRGSGANVLTF.

This sequence joins TRBV5-6 and TRBJ2-4; D is possibly TRBD1 (5 bases). The V gene's germline CDR1 is SGHDT and CDR2 YYEEEE. Trimming shortened V by 4 bases and J by 5 bases, and 13 bases separated the two germline ends. The CDR3 consists of 14 residues. The CDR3 coding sequence is TGTGCCAGCAGCGGTGCCGGCAGGGAAAACATTCAGTACTTC. It encodes CASSGAGRENIQYF.

In this sample, this clonotype turned up a few times. V gene TRBV24-1 combines with J gene TRBJ2-2; D unresolved. V was clipped by 9 bases and J by 5 bases, with 9 bases between them. The germline V gene encodes CDR1 KGHDR and CDR2 SFDVKD. The CDR3 extends over 12 amino acids. The chain's CDR3 is CATLGPTGELFF. The DNA of the CDR3 is TGTGCCACCTTGGGCCCTACCGGGGAGCTGTTTTTT.